Reported below is one T cell receptor beta chain. Profiling relied on immunoSEQ multiplex PCR, and the TCRdb table lists in-frame clones only, not all of them. The sample lists approximately 280,000 clones, 70% to 85% occurring once. The entry originates in a study of blood T cell repertoires in COVID-19. Turning to the study itself: COVID-19 samples from acute and convalescent phases originated in the United States, Italy and Spain. Nucleic acid was either cDNA or gDNA, and it came from T cells, B-cell-depleted T cells, or PBMCs.

The CDR3 extends over 14 amino acids. CDR1 and CDR2 (germline): MNHNS, SASEGT. The germline V and J ends were trimmed by 3 bases and 7 bases, with 13 bases remaining between them. Patients in Seattle were enrolled during active infection, then followed longitudinally. The sequence was obtained from a human donor with COVID-19, enrolled during active disease. The donor label of this sample is uncertain. The sequencing sample was made of peripheral blood. V is TRBV6-1 and J is TRBJ2-1; TRBD2 might be the D (6 bases). In DNA, the CDR3 is TGTGCCAGCAGTGAGACGGGGAGGTGGAATGAGCAGTTCTTC. Amino acids: CASSETGRWNEQFF.